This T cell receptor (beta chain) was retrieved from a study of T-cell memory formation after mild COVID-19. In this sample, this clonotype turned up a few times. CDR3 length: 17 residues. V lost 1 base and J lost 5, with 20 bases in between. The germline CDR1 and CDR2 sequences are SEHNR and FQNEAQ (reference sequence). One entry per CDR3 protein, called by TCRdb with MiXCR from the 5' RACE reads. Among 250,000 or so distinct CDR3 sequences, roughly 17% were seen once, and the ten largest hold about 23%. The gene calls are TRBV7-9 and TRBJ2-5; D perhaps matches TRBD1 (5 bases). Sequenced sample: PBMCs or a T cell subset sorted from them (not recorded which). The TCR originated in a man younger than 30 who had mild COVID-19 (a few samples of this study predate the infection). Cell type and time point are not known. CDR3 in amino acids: CASSLVDAGKKQETQYF. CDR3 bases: TGTGCCAGCAGCTTAGTAGATGCAGGGAAGAAGCAGGAGACCCAGTACTTC. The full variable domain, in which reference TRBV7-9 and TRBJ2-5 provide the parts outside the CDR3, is DTGVSQNPRHKITKRGQNVTFRCDPISEHNRLYWYRQTLGQGPEFLTYFQNEAQLEKSRLLSDRFSAERPKGSFSTLEIQRTEQGDSAMYLCASSLVDAGKKQETQYFGPGTRLLVL.